The 17 T cell receptor beta chains in this list originate from one sample, sequenced in a study of shared clonotypes between healthy human individuals. CD8 cells classed as naive were CD45RO-negative and positively selected for CCR7, excluding terminally differentiated effector memory CD45RA+ cells. Generated by immunoSEQ multiplex PCR, the TCRdb table keeps only in-frame clones and is missing some. This table holds under 1 million clones, about 97% found once. The sample comprised naive CD8+ T cells sorted from blood. Receptors originate from a man aged 30 to 45 in good health.

The V gene is TRBV29-1, the J gene TRBJ2-5; D is unclear. CDR1 SQVTM and CDR2 ANQGSEA come from the germline V gene. V shed 8 bases and J shed 0 bases, with 13 bases lying between them. The CDR3 is 13 amino acids. The CDR3 DNA follows: TGCAGCATTCTCTTCGGGTACCAAGAGACCCAGTACTTC. Protein: CSILFGYQETQYF.

Points on this clone: At the DNA level, this CDR3 is encoded by other sequences in the same sample as well. This sequence joins TRBV27 and TRBJ2-7; 7 bases fit TRBD2. V trimming: 2 bases; J trimming: 4 bases; junction bases outside the gene matches: 5. The CDR3 extends over 14 amino acids. Germline CDR1 MNHEY, CDR2 SMNVEV (reference sequence). The CDR3 loop reads CASSLGLAVYEQYF. Written as DNA, the CDR3 is TGTGCCAGCAGTTTAGGCCTAGCGGTGTACGAGCAGTACTTC.

The rearrangement links TRBV6-1 to TRBJ2-1; D is uncertain. V gave up 4 bases and J gave up 6 bases, with 4 bases separating them. This CDR3 has 11 amino acids. CDR1 and CDR2 (germline): MNHNS, SASEGT. The CDR3 region has the DNA TGTGCCAGCAGTGGGATCAATGAGCAGTTCTTC. Its translation is CASSGINEQFF.

The chain carries TRBV7-8 and TRBJ2-3; possible D gene TRBD1, 6 bases. Germline-derived CDR1 and CDR2 are SGHVS and FQNEAQ. This CDR3 has 18 amino acids. V gave up 2 bases and J gave up 3 bases, with 21 bases separating them. The CDR3 bases are TGTGCCAGCAGCTTATTGACCCTACGATTCCAGGGGACAGATACGCAGTATTTT. Protein sequence: CASSLLTLRFQGTDTQYF. The full variable domain, its missing parts supplied by reference TRBV7-8 and TRBJ2-3, is GAGVSQSPRYKVAKRGQDVALRCDPISGHVSLFWYQQALGQGPEFLTYFQNEAQLDKSGLPSDRFFAERPEGSVSTLKIQRTQQEDSAVYLCASSLLTLRFQGTDTQYFGPGTRLTVL.

This sequence joins TRBV7-9 and TRBJ2-1; D may correspond to TRBD1 or TRBD2 (5 bases each). There are 17 residues in the CDR3. V gave up 5 bases and J gave up 9 bases, with 26 bases separating them. Germline lookup yields CDR1 SEHNR and CDR2 FQNEAQ (reference sequence). CDR3 in amino acids: CASSPMLVGVKGIEQFF. CDR3 in DNA: TGTGCCAGCAGCCCGATGTTGGTGGGAGTTAAGGGGATTGAGCAGTTCTTC.

The V and J genes are TRBV6-5 and TRBJ2-1; 7 positions agree with TRBD1. The germline CDR1 and CDR2 sequences are MNHEY and SVGAGI. The CDR3 extends over 13 amino acids. The J segment lost 7 bases and the V segment lost 8 bases, leaving 8 bases of the junction unmatched. CDR3 DNA: TGTGCCAGCCGAACAGGGGCCAGGAATGAGCAGTTCTTC. Translating gives CASRTGARNEQFF.

This chain's CDR3 is CASSLWGQGADTQYF. The DNA of the CDR3 is TGTGCCAGCAGCTTGTGGGGACAGGGGGCAGATACGCAGTATTTT. The chain recombines TRBV5-5 with TRBJ2-3; TRBD1 matches 11 bases. Per germline, CDR1 SGHKS and CDR2 YYEKEE (reference sequence). The CDR3 consists of 15 residues. V shed 1 base and J 4 bases; nucleotides not matched to a gene: 2.

The genes are TRBV10-1 and TRBJ2-7, with TRBD2 identical over 13 bases. This CDR3 spans 16 amino acids. CDR1 WNHNN and CDR2 SYGVQD come from the germline V gene (reference sequence). V lost 2 bases, J lost 4 bases, and 5 bases stayed unmatched. The CDR3 DNA reads TGCGCCAGCAGTGAGCGACTAGCGGGAGGAAGATACGAGCAGTACTTC. It encodes CASSERLAGGRYEQYF.

This chain joins TRBV30 and TRBJ2-7; D gene unclear. This CDR3 has 12 amino acids. V was trimmed by 4 bases and J by 3 bases, leaving 10 bases between them. The V gene's germline CDR1 is GTSNPN and CDR2 SVGIG (reference sequence). The CDR3: CAWTNRFYEQYF. The CDR3 bases are TGTGCCTGGACTAACCGGTTCTACGAGCAGTACTTC.

J is TRBJ2-7 and V is TRBV7-2; TRBD2 agrees at 8 bases. V lost 6 bases, J lost 0 bases, and 7 bases stayed unmatched. Germline CDR1 reads SGHTA; CDR2 reads FQGNSA. This CDR3 comprises 15 residues. For the CDR3, the DNA is TGTGCCAGCAGAAGGACCGGGACTAGCTCCTACGAGCAGTACTTC. Its protein is CASRRTGTSSYEQYF.

In its sample, this clone was seen once. The J gene is TRBJ2-1, the V gene TRBV5-1; D is ambiguous. Per germline, CDR1 SGHRS and CDR2 YFSETQ. The CDR3 extends over 16 amino acids. The V gene lost 2 bases and the J gene lost 8 bases, with 20 bases spanning the gap. CDR3 bases: TGCGCCAGCAGCTTCCGCAAAAACTCCTATACAGATGAGCAGTTCTTC. Translated: CASSFRKNSYTDEQFF. Combining the CDR3 with reference TRBV5-1 and TRBJ2-1 gives the whole variable domain KAGVTQTPRYLIKTRGQQVTLSCSPISGHRSVSWYQQTPGQGLQFLFEYFSETQRNKGNFPGRFSGRQFSNSRSEMNVSTLELGDSALYLCASSFRKNSYTDEQFFGPGTRLTVL.

This clone was seen only once. This chain's CDR3 is CASSLGYSRSTGELFF. For the CDR3, the DNA is TGTGCCAGCAGCTTAGGATATTCTAGGAGCACCGGGGAGCTGTTTTTT. The chain combines TRBV7-8 with TRBJ2-2; no definite D call. Trimming shortened V by 1 base and J by 4 bases, and 13 bases separated the two germline ends. The CDR3 contains 16 residues. Germline values: CDR1 SGHVS, CDR2 FQNEAQ.

This chain connects TRBV10-2 to TRBJ2-2; possible D gene TRBD1, 7 bases. The V gene's germline CDR1 is WSHSY and CDR2 SAAADI. CDR3 size: 16 residues. Trimming took 3 bases from V and 7 from J, leaving 18 bases between them. CDR3: CASSDRGRTGFGELFF. The CDR3 DNA sequence: TGCGCCAGCAGTGATAGGGGGAGGACAGGCTTCGGGGAGCTGTTTTTT.

This chain connects TRBV2 to TRBJ1-2; D unresolved. V was clipped by 0 bases and J by 5 bases, with 13 bases between them. CDR3 length: 15 amino acids. Germline CDR1 is SNHLY and CDR2 is FYNNEI. CDR3 nucleotides: TGTGCCAGCAGTGAAGCTCCGACTGGACCTTATGGCTACACCTTC. It specifies CASSEAPTGPYGYTF. Supplemented by reference TRBV2 and TRBJ1-2, the full variable domain reads EPEVTQTPSHQVTQMGQEVILRCVPISNHLYFYWYRQILGQKVEFLVSFYNNEISEKSEIFDDQFSVERPDGSNFTLKIRSTKLEDSAMYFCASSEAPTGPYGYTFGSGTRLTVV.

V usage is TRBV5-6 and J usage is TRBJ2-5, with D unresolved. Germline CDR1 and CDR2: SGHDT and YYEEEE. V lost 6 bases and J lost 5, with 14 bases in between. The CDR3 runs to 13 residues. The CDR3 spells CASTLGSGETQYF. In DNA form, the CDR3 reads TGTGCCAGCACCCTTGGGTCCGGGGAGACCCAGTACTTC.

The V gene is TRBV13, the J gene TRBJ2-2; 9 nucleotides match TRBD2. The CDR3 runs 16 residues. CDR1 PRHDT and CDR2 FYEKMQ come from the germline V gene (reference sequence). Trimming took 0 bases from V and 6 from J; bases not matched to a gene: 5. The CDR3 region is CASSLGLAGRAGELFF. Written as DNA, the CDR3 is TGTGCCAGCAGCTTAGGGCTAGCGGGAAGGGCCGGGGAGCTGTTTTTT.

This chain connects TRBV11-2 to TRBJ1-1, with D hard to call. V lost 5 bases and J 5 bases, leaving 9 bases between the germline ends. This CDR3 comprises 12 residues. Germline values: CDR1 SGHAT, CDR2 FQNNGV. DNA of the CDR3: TGTGCCAGCAGCCAAGGTCGTACTGAAGCTTTCTTT. Amino acid sequence: CASSQGRTEAFF.